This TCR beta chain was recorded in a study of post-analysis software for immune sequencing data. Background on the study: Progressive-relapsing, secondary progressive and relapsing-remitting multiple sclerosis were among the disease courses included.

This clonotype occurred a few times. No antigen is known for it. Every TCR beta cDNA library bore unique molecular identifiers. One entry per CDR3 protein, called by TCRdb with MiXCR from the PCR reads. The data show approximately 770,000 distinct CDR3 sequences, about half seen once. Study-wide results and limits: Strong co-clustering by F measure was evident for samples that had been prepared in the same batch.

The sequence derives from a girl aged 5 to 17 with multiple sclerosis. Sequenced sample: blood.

The CDR3 region is CASRAPGSNEQFF. The CDR3 DNA reads as TGTGCCAGCAGGGCACCAGGGAGCAATGAGCAGTTCTTC. The gene calls are TRBV7-3 and TRBJ2-1; possibly TRBD1 or TRBD2 for D (5 bases each). Germline V gene lookup returns CDR1 SGHTA and CDR2 FQGTGA. This CDR3 comprises 13 residues. With 6 bases removed from V and 6 bases from J, the gap between germline ends came to 12 bases.